This TCR beta chain was profiled in a study of Graves' ophthalmopathy and Graves' hyperthyroidism (dated 2018 in TCRdb). Background for the entire study: Stable hyperthyroidism was defined as no progression to ophthalmopathy within 18 months of follow-up. An independent validation cohort was composed of some 19 hyperthyroidism patients and over 15 patients who later progressed from hyperthyroidism to ophthalmopathy. In over 5 hyperthyroidism patients, the T-cell repertoire of thyroid tissue was compared with the T-cell repertoire of blood. To explore V-J signatures that separate ophthalmopathy from hyperthyroidism, a discovery set of about a hundred patients was enrolled, consisting of about 41 with ophthalmopathy and around 57 with stable hyperthyroidism. In total, approximately 130 blood samples were TCR-sequenced: around 42 ophthalmopathy, approximately 80 hyperthyroidism and some 17 hyperthyroidism-to-ophthalmopathy patients. TCR beta repertoire signatures were used to distinguish Graves' ophthalmopathy from Graves' hyperthyroidism and to predict progression to ophthalmopathy. After sampling, hyperthyroidism patients received methimazole starting at 30 mg daily, and ophthalmopathy patients received high-dose intravenous methylprednisolone.

Results and caveats for the whole study, not just this receptor: Most of the expanded thyroid clonotypes with a frequency above 0.001 were also detected in blood, and it was suggested that the thyroid immune response may be reflected by blood repertoires. In validation, the model predicted ophthalmopathy progression with over 60% sensitivity and roughly 78% specificity; some 13 predicted patients were CT-confirmed with GO in a median of 6.5 months. In cross-validation, the 13-signature model distinguished ophthalmopathy from stable hyperthyroidism with about 87% sensitivity and roughly 81% specificity, and in the test set the corresponding values were approximately 80% and 75%. Sample size was not predetermined statistically, and investigators were not blinded to group allocation.

The germline ends are 8 bases apart after V is trimmed by 1 base and J by 1 base. CDR1 SGHRS and CDR2 YFSETQ were looked up in the germline V gene. Counted from cysteine to phenylalanine, this CDR3 has 14 amino acids. Only the CDR3 portion is preserved as DNA: 42 bases, with reading frame beginning at the first base. Patients with hyperthyroidism were aged 18 to 65 years, had been newly diagnosed, and had a disease duration of less than 2 months. Patients with other autoimmune diseases, uncontrolled infections, pregnancy or lactation were excluded. Diagnosis relied on clinical symptoms, serum thyroxine, TRAb, thyroid ultrasound and orbital computed tomography. Total RNA was extracted using Trizol reagent, and RNA quality was checked on an Agilent 2100 Bioanalyzer. The table lists this clonotype with many counts. Its specific antigen is unknown. No much larger clone is present one base from it, and per-base qualities are unavailable.

TCR beta CDR3 regions were amplified from RNA transcripts for repertoire sequencing. A first-round RT-PCR used HTBI primers with the Qiagen OneStep RT-PCR kit, followed by a second-round multiplex PCR, size selection and purification. Sequencing of the libraries was carried out on an Illumina HiSeq2000 in paired-end mode with 100 bp reads. As for the original processing: SOAPnuke was used for read processing, and reads with adapters, uncalled bases, a mean Phred below 15, or no exact constant-primer or identifier match were discarded. COPE v1.2.5 was used to merge high-quality paired reads. Clonotypes were defined as unique nucleotide sequences and were aligned to IMGT TRB V, D and J references using MiTCR v1.1. Analysis was restricted to V-J combinations with a frequency above 0.0001, which covered roughly 99% of repertoires. A TCR clonal expansion and chaos score per V-J combination was defined as the ratio of F50 clonal expansion to chaos observed in the TCRdist matrix. Welch's t-statistics and random forest were used to reduce the features to about a dozen V-J combinations, which were then used as input to a naive Bayes classifier. The similarity between thyroid and blood repertoires was quantified using the Morisita-Horn index. TCRdb reworked the public reads: Q25 trimming with fastp, MiXCR clone assembly, productive beta chains retained. Rows with a matching CDR3 protein are joined into one entry that keeps the most common DNA and genes. The V and J calls shown here were made by TCRdb, not taken from the authors' results. Here the sample has about 1.1 million distinct CDR3 sequences; roughly two fifths occur a single time. Approximately 10% of the sample rests with the top ten.

In this chain, TRBV5-1 is recombined with TRBJ1-1; no D gene can be assigned with confidence. This TCR was recovered from an adult man with Graves' hyperthyroidism. The sequenced sample consisted of peripheral blood or thyroid tissue (not recorded which). The encoded CDR3 is CASSLFQRNTEAFF. The sequence in DNA is TGCGCCAGCAGCTTGTTCCAGAGGAACACTGAAGCTTTCTTT.